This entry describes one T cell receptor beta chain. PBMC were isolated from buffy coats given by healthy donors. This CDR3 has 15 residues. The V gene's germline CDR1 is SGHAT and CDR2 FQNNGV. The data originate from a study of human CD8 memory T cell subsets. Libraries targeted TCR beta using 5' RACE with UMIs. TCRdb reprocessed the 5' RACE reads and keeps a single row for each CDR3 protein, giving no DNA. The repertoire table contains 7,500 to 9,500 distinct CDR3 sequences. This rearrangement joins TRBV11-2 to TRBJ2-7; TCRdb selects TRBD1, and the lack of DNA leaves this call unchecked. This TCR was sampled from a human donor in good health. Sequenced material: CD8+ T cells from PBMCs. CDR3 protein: CASSFRDRSSYEQYF.